The 8 T cell receptor beta chains presented below share a single source sample, sequenced in a study of T cells after posttransplantation cyclophosphamide. The method was immunoSEQ multiplex PCR; TCRdb's version includes in-frame clones alone and lacks a portion of them. The sample offers over 6,500 clones and no singletons, the top ten holding around half. Cyclophosphamide on days +3 and +4 followed busulfan-fludarabine conditioning and a marrow graft. Source: PBMCs, taken after allogeneic stem cell transplant with posttransplant cyclophosphamide. The source is a male patient in his forties or fifties who received an allogeneic stem cell transplant from an unrelated donor, was CMV-positive, and had acute GVHD only. The T cells may partly be graft donor cells.

In this sample, this clone turned up many times. The V call is TRBV29-1, the J call TRBJ1-2; TRBD1 matches at 8 bases. The CDR3 consists of 12 residues. V was pared by 6 bases and J by 6 bases, with 6 bases of the junction left unmatched. Germline V gene lookup returns CDR1 SQVTM and CDR2 ANQGSEA. CDR3 loop: CSVDRARNGYTF. CDR3 sequence (DNA): TGCAGCGTGGACAGGGCTCGAAATGGCTACACCTTC.

This clone has a count of ten or more. The gene calls are TRBV28 and TRBJ2-2; perhaps TRBD2 as D (5 bases). This CDR3 region has 15 residues. V lost 7 bases to trimming and J lost 3 bases, with 15 bases between them. CDR1 and CDR2 from the germline V gene are MDHEN and SYDVKM. The CDR3 DNA is TGTGCCAGCACCATAGAGGGATACGACACCGGGGAGCTGTTTTTT. Its protein product is CASTIEGYDTGELFF.

This clone was found a few times. V usage is TRBV5-5 and J usage is TRBJ1-2, with D possibly matching TRBD1 (6 bases). V lost 4 bases and J 4 bases, leaving 11 bases between the germline ends. The CDR3 runs to 13 residues. Per the germline V gene, CDR1 is SGHKS and CDR2 is YYEKEE (reference sequence). The CDR3 spells CASSPDRPYGYTF. The CDR3, as DNA: TGTGCCAGCAGCCCAGACAGGCCCTATGGCTACACCTTC.

This clone qualifies as medium-sized (0.01 to 0.1%). The chain carries TRBV15 and TRBJ2-1; 13 bases map to TRBD2. The V segment lost 5 bases and the J segment 3 bases; nucleotides outside the gene matches: 13. This CDR3 is built from 19 residues. CDR1 LNHNV and CDR2 YYDKDF come from the germline V gene (reference sequence). CDR3 region: CATSSVGLAGAGSYNEQFF. The CDR3 DNA sequence: TGTGCCACCAGCTCGGTAGGACTAGCGGGGGCCGGGAGCTACAATGAGCAGTTCTTC.

With respect to this clone: A far larger clone is a single base away, which makes a read error likely. This sequence joins TRBV4-1 and TRBJ2-1, with unresolved D. The CDR3 runs 16 residues. In germline, CDR1 is MGHRA, CDR2 YSYEKL. CDR3 nucleotides: TGCGCCACCAGCCAAGAAGCACAGAGCTCCTACAATGAGCAGTTCTTC. Its translation: CATSQEAQSSYNEQFF.

This clone was detected ten times or more. The CDR3 is CASSSGLAGGDTQYF. The CDR3 DNA sequence: TGTGCCAGCAGCTCCGGACTAGCGGGAGGAGATACGCAGTATTTT. J is TRBJ2-3 and V is TRBV7-3; the match to TRBD2 covers 14 bases. Germline V gene lookup returns CDR1 SGHTA and CDR2 FQGTGA. J was trimmed by 5 bases and V by 4 bases; bases with no gene match: 2. The CDR3 has 15 residues.

This clone was counted many times. The J gene is TRBJ2-1, the V gene TRBV19, with 9 bases that match TRBD2. This CDR3 has 15 residues. V lost 2 bases, J lost 4 bases, and 3 bases stayed unmatched. Germline assignment: CDR1 LNHDA and CDR2 SQIVND (reference sequence). The CDR3 region is CASSILAGTYNEQFF. The CDR3 DNA reads as TGTGCCAGTAGTATACTAGCGGGGACATACAATGAGCAGTTCTTC.

This clone was picked up a small number of times. The V call is TRBV7-9, the J call TRBJ2-3, with TRBD1 matching over 8 bases. V dropped 5 bases and J dropped 4; count of bases not matched to a gene: 2. Germline V CDR1 and CDR2: SEHNR, FQNEAQ (reference sequence). The CDR3 sequence is 13 residues long. The CDR3 loop is CASSPRGPDTQYF. The CDR3 nucleotides are TGTGCCAGCAGCCCCAGGGGGCCAGATACGCAGTATTTT.